A selection of T cell receptor beta chains follows, all from one sample in a study of beta chain features in type 1 diabetes. This table comes from immunoSEQ multiplex PCR, and its TCRdb copy is limited to in-frame clones, with some not included. The table lists some 900,000 clones, 15% to 20% of them singletons. The material sequenced was naive CD4+ T cells from blood. The receptors were sampled from a woman between 18 and 29 years old in good health. Both conserved end residues are part of each CDR3. The D gene is left open where the match is weak. The size entry is marked missing in some rows and otherwise reads once, few, many or a size class.

size	D	V	J	DNA	CDR3
few	.	TRBV7-3	TRBJ2-1	TGTGCCAGCAGCCCTCCGAACATGGATGAGCAGTTCTTC	CASSPPNMDEQFF
few	.	TRBV6-5	TRBJ1-2	TGTGCCAGCAGCCAGGGACTCCAGCCCTATGGCTACACCTTC	CASSQGLQPYGYTF
few	.	TRBV27	TRBJ2-7	TGTGCCAGCAGTTTGGCAGGGCAAGTTACCTACGAGCAGTACTTC	CASSLAGQVTYEQYF
few	.	TRBV2	TRBJ1-1	TGTGCCAGCAGTGGACAGCCCAACACTGAAGCTTTCTTT	CASSGQPNTEAFF
.	.	TRBV6-6	TRBJ2-5	TGTGCCAGCAGTTACGTACAAGAGACCCAGTACTTC	CASSYVQETQYF
.	.	TRBV25-1	TRBJ1-1	TGTGCCAGCAGGAACACTGAAGCTTTCTTT	CASRNTEAFF
many	.	TRBV10-3	TRBJ2-2	TGTGCCATCCGGGACGGGACGAACACCGGGGAGCTGTTTTTT	CAIRDGTNTGELFF
few	.	TRBV5-5	TRBJ2-1	TGTGCCAGCAGCCGGGGGTACAATGAGCAGTTCTTC	CASSRGYNEQFF
.	.	TRBV29-1	TRBJ2-1	TGCAGCGTTGAAGCCAGGGTCCAATACAATGAGCAGTTCTTC	CSVEARVQYNEQFF
.	TRBD1	TRBV19	TRBJ2-1	TGTGCCAGTTATACAGGGGGTTCGACAAGAACCAATGAGCAGTTCTTC	CASYTGGSTRTNEQFF
.	.	TRBV5-1	TRBJ2-2	TGCGCCAGCAGCTTCTCGTCCAACACCGGGGAGCTGTTTTTT	CASSFSSNTGELFF
few	.	TRBV20-1	TRBJ2-1	TGCAGTGCTAGGCGGGAAGAGCAGTTCTTC	CSARREEQFF
few	.	TRBV28	TRBJ2-1	TGTGCCAGCGGCGGGGCAACGGAAAGATCCTACAATGAGCAGTTCTTC	CASGGATERSYNEQFF
few	TRBD2	TRBV7-2	TRBJ2-3	TGTGCCAGCAGCTTGGGCGGGAGCGGCGATACGCAGTATTTT	CASSLGGSGDTQYF
.	.	TRBV27	TRBJ2-7	TGTGCCAGCAGCCCGAGTCTTGGGGGGCTCTCCTACGAGCAGTACTTC	CASSPSLGGLSYEQYF
few	.	TRBV7-9	TRBJ2-2	TGTGCCAGCAGCCCATCCCGACAGGCGCACGGGGAGCTGTTTTTT	CASSPSRQAHGELFF
few	.	TRBV4-2	TRBJ1-1	TGTGCCAGCAGCCAAGATCAAAGGGGGACTGAAGCTTTCTTT	CASSQDQRGTEAFF